Presented here are 24 T cell receptor beta chains from one specimen sequenced in a study of long-term antiretroviral therapy in people with HIV. At survey level, the immunoSEQ assay was run in its v3.0 version. This table comes from immunoSEQ multiplex PCR, and its TCRdb copy is limited to in-frame clones, with some not included. The profile shows around 30,000 clones, over 75% of them singletons. Sample: unsorted PBMCs, taken 3 years after starting antiretroviral therapy. All receptors derive from a man aged 40-49 years with HIV.

This rearrangement joins TRBV5-3 to TRBJ2-1; 9 nucleotides match TRBD2. TRBV5-3 is identified as an open reading frame with a role that is uncertain. V dropped 1 base and J dropped 4; count of bases not matched to a gene: 6. The CDR3 runs 16 residues. The CDR3 loop is CARSLNAGGLYNEQFF. The CDR3 DNA sequence: TGTGCCAGAAGCTTGAATGCGGGAGGGTTATACAATGAGCAGTTCTTC.

V gene TRBV29-1 combines with J gene TRBJ2-1, with 10 bases identical to TRBD2. V lost 5 bases to trimming and J lost 6 bases; unmatched junction nucleotides: 16. The length of the CDR3 is 17 residues. Germline V CDR1 and CDR2: SQVTM, ANQGSEA. The CDR3 loop is CSVWASGGAGVRNEQFF. The CDR3 nucleotides read TGCAGCGTTTGGGCGAGCGGGGGGGCCGGGGTGCGCAATGAGCAGTTCTTC.

The rearrangement joins TRBV5-4 to TRBJ1-1, with D tentatively TRBD1 (6 bases). The CDR3 spans 15 residues. The germline CDR1 and CDR2 sequences are SGHNT and YYREEE (reference sequence). Trimming took off 3 bases at V and 10 bases at J, with 22 bases between the two ends. CDR3 amino acids: CASSYRGGVSNVAFF. CDR3 sequence (DNA): TGTGCCAGCAGCTACCGAGGGGGGGTAAGCAATGTAGCTTTCTTT.

The V gene is TRBV6-1, the J gene TRBJ2-2; D call uncertain. The CDR3 loop spans 14 amino acids. CDR1 is MNHNS, CDR2 SASEGT, per germline. V lost 3 bases and J 2 bases, leaving 7 bases between the germline ends. CDR3 sequence (DNA): TGTGCCAGCAGTGAGTCAGCTAACACCGGGGAGCTGTTTTTT. Protein sequence: CASSESANTGELFF.

In its sample, this clone was seen once. This rearrangement joins TRBV11-2 to TRBJ2-1, with 7 bases lining up with TRBD2. V lost 7 bases and J lost 4; bases outside the gene matches: 10. This CDR3 has 15 residues. Germline V gene lookup returns CDR1 SGHAT and CDR2 FQNNGV. CDR3 DNA sequence: TGTGCCAGCAAAGGGCGGGAGCAAGGGTACAATGAGCAGTTCTTC. Translating gives CASKGREQGYNEQFF.

This clone appeared once. This rearrangement joins TRBV6-5 to TRBJ1-2; 7 bases match TRBD1. The CDR3 sequence is 13 residues long. Trimming cost V 0 bases and J 8 bases; bases outside gene matches: 3. Germline V gene sequence: CDR1 MNHEY, CDR2 SVGAGI. CDR3 nucleotides: TGTGCCAGCAGTTACTCCGACAGGGACGGCTACACCTTC. Protein product: CASSYSDRDGYTF.

The rearrangement uses TRBV5-6 and TRBJ2-3; D is perhaps TRBD1 (5 bases). Trimming took off 4 bases at V and 7 bases at J, with 10 bases between the two ends. The CDR3 has 12 amino acids. Germline CDR1 reads SGHDT; CDR2 reads YYEEEE. CDR3 bases: TGTGCCAGCAGCAGGGGTGGTTATACGCAGTATTTT. Translating gives CASSRGGYTQYF.

This sequence joins TRBV27 and TRBJ2-7, with D unclear. The CDR3 is 13 residues long. Germline loops: CDR1 MNHEY, CDR2 SMNVEV (reference sequence). V shed 2 bases and J shed 7 bases, with 12 bases lying between them. The CDR3 loop reads CASSLLGGAEQYF. The CDR3 nucleotides are TGTGCCAGCAGTTTACTGGGTGGCGCAGAGCAGTACTTC.

This sequence joins TRBV6-1 and TRBJ2-4; D is ambiguous. Germline loops: CDR1 MNHNS, CDR2 SASEGT. The CDR3 loop spans 14 amino acids. Trimming shortened V by 8 bases and J by 1 base, and 12 bases separated the two germline ends. The CDR3 DNA reads TGTGCCAGCGAGGCATCTTTTGCCAAAAACATTCAGTACTTC. It codes for CASEASFAKNIQYF.

This clone occurred a few times. The V call is TRBV14, the J call TRBJ2-7, with D perhaps matching TRBD2 (6 bases). The germline V gene encodes CDR1 SGHDN and CDR2 FVKESK. CDR3 length: 13 amino acids. Trimming stripped 0 bases from V and 11 bases from J, with 14 bases between. This chain's CDR3 is CASSQDQAGGKYF. CDR3 bases: TGTGCCAGCAGCCAAGATCAGGCAGGCGGGAAGTACTTC.

The chain uses TRBV28 and TRBJ2-3; D may be TRBD1 (7 bases). Germline CDR1 MDHEN, CDR2 SYDVKM. The CDR3 covers 15 residues. Trimming removed 7 bases at V and 2 bases at J, with 16 bases between. The CDR3 DNA sequence: TGTGCCAGCACACCAGGGGGACTTACCACAGATACGCAGTATTTT. This codes for CASTPGGLTTDTQYF.

The CDR3 here is CASSQDPDRQNTEAFF. DNA for the CDR3: TGCGCCAGCAGCCAAGACCCGGACAGACAGAACACTGAAGCTTTCTTT. V is TRBV4-1 and J is TRBJ1-1; tentative D call: TRBD1 (6 bases). CDR3 length: 16 amino acids. Germline loops: CDR1 MGHRA, CDR2 YSYEKL. The V and J ends lost 0 bases and 1 base respectively, with 12 bases between them.

The rearrangement uses TRBV6-1 and TRBJ2-7, with D perhaps assigned TRBD1 or TRBD2 (7 bases each). Germline loops: CDR1 MNHNS, CDR2 SASEGT. Trimming pared 6 bases from V and 4 bases from J, leaving 19 bases between. CDR3 length: 15 amino acids. The CDR3 DNA reads as TGTGCCAGCAGGAGGGGGAGGGGGCACTCTTACGAGCAGTACTTC. Protein: CASRRGRGHSYEQYF.

The chain joins TRBV10-2 to TRBJ2-5, with D possibly being TRBD1 (5 bases). Germline V CDR1 and CDR2: WSHSY, SAAADI. V gave up 2 bases and J gave up 8 bases, with 15 bases separating them. The CDR3 contains 14 residues. The CDR3: CASSEQGYKKTQYF. The CDR3 DNA sequence: TGCGCCAGCAGTGAGCAGGGCTACAAGAAAACCCAGTACTTC.

The J gene is TRBJ2-7, the V gene TRBV10-1; D call uncertain. The CDR3 has 14 residues. Looked up from germline, CDR1 is WNHNN and CDR2 is SYGVQD (reference sequence). Trimming took 2 bases from V and 0 from J, leaving 8 bases between them. The CDR3 bases are TGCGCCAGCAGTGAGGACTTGAGCTCCTACGAGCAGTACTTC. Protein product: CASSEDLSSYEQYF.

This clone came up once. This chain joins TRBV6-5 and TRBJ1-4, with TRBD1 as a possible D gene (5 bases). Trimming took off 2 bases at V and 8 bases at J, with 18 bases between the two ends. The length of the CDR3 is 16 residues. CDR1 and CDR2 (germline): MNHEY, SVGAGI. This chain's CDR3 is CASSYGQGPIGEKLFF. CDR3 nucleotides: TGTGCCAGCAGTTACGGGCAGGGCCCTATTGGGGAAAAACTGTTTTTT.

This chain connects TRBV19 to TRBJ1-6; TRBD1 is a possible D gene (5 bases). The CDR3 contains 15 residues. CDR1 LNHDA and CDR2 SQIVND come from the germline V gene (reference sequence). Trimming pared 6 bases from V and 5 bases from J, leaving 14 bases between. The CDR3 sequence is CASSSRDANNSPLHF. Here the CDR3 DNA reads TGTGCCAGTAGCTCCCGGGACGCAAATAATTCACCCCTCCACTTT.

The CDR3 bases are TGTGCCAGCAGACAGGACAGGAACACTGAAGCTTTCTTT. It yields the protein CASRQDRNTEAFF. The J gene is TRBJ1-1, the V gene TRBV7-3, with D tentatively TRBD1 (6 bases). The germline CDR1 and CDR2 sequences are SGHTA and FQGTGA. Trimming cost V 6 bases and J 1 base, with 9 bases left between them. The CDR3 contains 13 residues.

A few counts support this clone. This rearrangement joins TRBV5-1 to TRBJ1-6, with 11 bases identical to TRBD1. Germline values: CDR1 SGHRS, CDR2 YFSETQ. Trimming took 4 bases from V and 0 from J; bases not matched to a gene: 3. The CDR3 contains 17 residues. In nucleotides, the CDR3 is TGCGCCAGCAGCCCCGGGACAGGGGGCTCCTATAATTCACCCCTCCACTTT. Residues: CASSPGTGGSYNSPLHF. Complete variable domain (other parts from reference TRBV5-1 and TRBJ1-6): KAGVTQTPRYLIKTRGQQVTLSCSPISGHRSVSWYQQTPGQGLQFLFEYFSETQRNKGNFPGRFSGRQFSNSRSEMNVSTLELGDSALYLCASSPGTGGSYNSPLHFGNGTRLTVT.

This chain uses TRBV9 with TRBJ1-2; 7 bases are a match to TRBD1. The J segment lost 6 bases and the V segment lost 0 bases, leaving 11 bases of the junction unmatched. Germline values: CDR1 SGDLS, CDR2 YYNGEE. The CDR3 totals 16 residues. The CDR3 DNA reads as TGTGCCAGCAGCGTAGGCCGGCAGGGACAGTCTCATGGCTACACCTTC. It translates to CASSVGRQGQSHGYTF.

V is TRBV30 and J is TRBJ2-2; tentative D call: TRBD2 (5 bases). The germline gives CDR1 GTSNPN, CDR2 SVGIG (reference sequence). The CDR3 has 14 residues. Trimming removed 3 bases at V and 9 bases at J, with 17 bases between. CDR3 in DNA: TGTGCCTGGAGCCAACCGCGGGCTACCAGGGAGCTGTTTTTT. It translates to CAWSQPRATRELFF. The variable domain in full, with the rest retrieved from reference TRBV30 and TRBJ2-2, is SQTIHQWPATLVQPVGSPLSLECTVEGTSNPNLYWYRQAAGRGLQLLFYSVGIGQISSEVPQNLSASRPQDRQFILSSKKLLLSDSGFYLCAWSQPRATRELFFGEGSRLTVL.

This clone was observed once. This chain links TRBV9 with TRBJ2-1; D not resolved. Germline V lookup: CDR1 SGDLS, CDR2 YYNGEE. The CDR3 runs 14 residues. The V gene lost 0 bases and the J gene lost 3 bases, with 7 bases spanning the gap. The CDR3 reads CASSVEGGYNEQFF. As DNA, the CDR3 is TGTGCCAGCAGCGTAGAAGGCGGCTACAATGAGCAGTTCTTC.

The CDR3 here is CASSPSWGAYNEQFF. The CDR3 bases are TGCGCCAGCAGCCCCTCGTGGGGAGCCTACAATGAGCAGTTCTTC. J is TRBJ2-1 and V is TRBV5-1; D may be TRBD2 (5 bases). Trimming left V 4 bases short and J 2 bases short, with 13 bases between. Germline V lookup: CDR1 SGHRS, CDR2 YFSETQ. The CDR3 contains 15 residues.

The chain joins TRBV19 to TRBJ1-3, with D tentatively TRBD1 (5 bases). Germline CDR1 is LNHDA and CDR2 is SQIVND (reference sequence). This CDR3 is 15 amino acids long. The V gene lost 7 bases and the J gene lost 3 bases, with 16 bases spanning the gap. DNA of the CDR3: TGTGCCAGTACCACCAACGGGGGAAATGGAAACACCATATATTTT. Translation: CASTTNGGNGNTIYF.